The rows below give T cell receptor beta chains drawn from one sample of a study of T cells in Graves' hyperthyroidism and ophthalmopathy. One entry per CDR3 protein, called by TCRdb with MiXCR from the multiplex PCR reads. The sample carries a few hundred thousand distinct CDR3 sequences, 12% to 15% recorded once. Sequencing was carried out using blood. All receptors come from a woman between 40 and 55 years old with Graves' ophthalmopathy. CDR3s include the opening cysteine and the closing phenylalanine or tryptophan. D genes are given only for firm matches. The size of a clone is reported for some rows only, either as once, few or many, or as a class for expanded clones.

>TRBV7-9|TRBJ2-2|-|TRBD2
TGTGCCAGCAGCCTAACCCTTCCATGGACTAGCGGGGACGGCGGGGAGCTGTTTTTT
CASSLTLPWTSGDGGELFF
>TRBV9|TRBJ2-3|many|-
TGTGCCAGCAGCGTATATAGAGGCAGCACAGATACGCAGTATTTT
CASSVYRGSTDTQYF
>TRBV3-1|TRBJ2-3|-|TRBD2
TGTGCCAGCAGCCAAGGACTAGCGGGAATCACAGATACGCAGTATTTT
CASSQGLAGITDTQYF
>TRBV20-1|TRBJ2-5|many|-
TGCAGTGCTAGACCTGATGCAGAGACCCAGTACTTC
CSARPDAETQYF
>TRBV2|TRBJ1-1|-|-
TGTGCCAGCAGTGAAAACACAGGAGGTCGGGGCACTGAAGCTTTCTTT
CASSENTGGRGTEAFF
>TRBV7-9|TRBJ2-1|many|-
TGTGCCAGCAGCTTAGGGTTGCGGCTCCCTATGGATGAGCAGTTCTTC
CASSLGLRLPMDEQFF
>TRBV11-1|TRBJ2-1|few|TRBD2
TGTGCCAGCAGCTCTAGCGGGAGGTCCTACAATGAGCAGTTCTTC
CASSSSGRSYNEQFF
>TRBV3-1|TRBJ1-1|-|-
TGTGCCAGCAGCCAAGGAGAGGGAGTGAGGGCTTTCTTT
CASSQGEGVRAFF
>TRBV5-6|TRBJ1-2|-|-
TGTGCCAGCAGCACGCAGGGTGGGTACGGCGGCTACACCTTC
CASSTQGGYGGYTF
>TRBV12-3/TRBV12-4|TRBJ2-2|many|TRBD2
TGTGCCAGCAGTTTGGGGACTACGAACACCGGGGAGCTGTTTTTT
CASSLGTTNTGELFF
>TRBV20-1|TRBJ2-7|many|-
TGCAGTGCTAGAAATCGGGAATACGAGCAGTACTTC
CSARNREYEQYF
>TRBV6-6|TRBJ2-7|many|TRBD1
TGTGCCAGCAGTTACTTATTCCCGGGACAGGGGGTCTACGAGCAGTACTTC
CASSYLFPGQGVYEQYF
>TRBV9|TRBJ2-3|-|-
TGTGCCAGCAGCGTAGGCGGCGGGAGCACAGATACGCAGTATTTT
CASSVGGGSTDTQYF
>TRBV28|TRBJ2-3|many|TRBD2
TGTGCCAGCAGTTTAGTCAGTACTAGCGGAGACCTCACAGATACGCAGTATTTT
CASSLVSTSGDLTDTQYF
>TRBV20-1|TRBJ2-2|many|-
TGCAGTGCTAGGGATGACAGGACCCCTCTCACCGGGGAGCTGTTTTTT
CSARDDRTPLTGELFF
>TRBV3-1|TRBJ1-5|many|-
TGTGCCAGCAGCCAAGATCAAGGGGGGAATCAGCCCCAGCATTTT
CASSQDQGGNQPQHF
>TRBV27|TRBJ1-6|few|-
TGTGCCAGCAGTTTACGGACTCCTAACGCCGGGAGCTCCTATAATTCACCCCTCCACTTT
CASSLRTPNAGSSYNSPLHF
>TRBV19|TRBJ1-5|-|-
TGTGCCAGTAGCTTCATACCCGGGGACGGTGGTTATCAGCCCCAGCATTTT
CASSFIPGDGGYQPQHF
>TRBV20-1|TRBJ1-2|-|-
TGCAGTGCAATTAATGGGTACACCTTC
CSAINGYTF
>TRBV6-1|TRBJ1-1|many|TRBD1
TGTGCCAGCAGTCAAAGACAGGGGCGGACTGAAGCTTTCTTT
CASSQRQGRTEAFF
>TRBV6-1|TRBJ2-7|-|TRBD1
TGTGCCAGCAGGTCATCCGGACAGGGATACTACGAGCAGTACTTC
CASRSSGQGYYEQYF
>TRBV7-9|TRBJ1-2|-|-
TGTGCCAGCAGCTCCCGTAACGGGGAGAACTATGGCTACCCCTTC
CASSSRNGENYGYPF
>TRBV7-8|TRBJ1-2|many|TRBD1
TGTGCCAGCAGGGCACCGGGACAGATCGACTATGGCTACACCTTC
CASRAPGQIDYGYTF
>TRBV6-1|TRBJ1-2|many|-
TGTGCCAGCAGTCCCGATAGCGGATTTGGCTACACCTTC
CASSPDSGFGYTF
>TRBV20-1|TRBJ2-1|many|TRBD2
TGCAGTGCTAGAGATGGGAGCGGGAGGGCCCATGAGCAGTTCTTC
CSARDGSGRAHEQFF
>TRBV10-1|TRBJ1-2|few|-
TGCGCCAGCAGTGAGAGGAGGGACTATGGCTACACCTTC
CASSERRDYGYTF
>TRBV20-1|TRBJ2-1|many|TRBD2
TGCAGTGCCGGGGGAGGGGCCCATGGTGAGCAGTTCTTC
CSAGGGAHGEQFF
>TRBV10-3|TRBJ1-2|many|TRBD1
TGTGCCATCAGTAAGCCCACCGGGACAGGGGATGGCTACACCTTC
CAISKPTGTGDGYTF
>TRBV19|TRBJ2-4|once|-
TGTGCCAGTTCTATCCCCCTTGGGGGGGCCAAAAACATTCAGTACTTC
CASSIPLGGAKNIQYF
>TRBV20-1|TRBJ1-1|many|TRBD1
TGCAGTGCGCTGGGACAGGGGGGAGGTCCACCCTGGAACACTGAAGCTTTCTTT
CSALGQGGGPPWNTEAFF
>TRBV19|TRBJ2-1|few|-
TGTGCCAGTAGTATAGGGAGTGCGGTCGACTCGCCGTTCTTC
CASSIGSAVDSPFF
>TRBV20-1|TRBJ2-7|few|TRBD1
TGCAGTGCTAGAGATCCCCGGACAGGGTTATACGAGCAGTACTTC
CSARDPRTGLYEQYF
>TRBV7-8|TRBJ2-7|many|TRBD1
TGTGCCAGCACCAGAAATGACAGGGCCTACGAGCAGTACTTC
CASTRNDRAYEQYF
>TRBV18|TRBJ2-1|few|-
TGTGCCAGCTCACCGGGGGCCGGCGGTGAGCAGTTCTTC
CASSPGAGGEQFF
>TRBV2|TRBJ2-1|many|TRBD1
TGTGCCAGCAGTCCCCGACAGGGAAAATACAATGAGCAGTTCTTC
CASSPRQGKYNEQFF
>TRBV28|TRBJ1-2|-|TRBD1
TGTGCCAGCAGTTTCTTGAGGGGACAGGTCCACTATGGCTACACCTTC
CASSFLRGQVHYGYTF